This entry lists 6 T cell receptor beta chains sequenced from one sample in a study. TCRdb reprocessed the RT-PCR reads via MiXCR and lists one record per CDR3 protein. This table holds about 680,000 distinct CDR3 sequences, 11% to 15% found once. The sequencing sample was made of memory CD4+ T cells from blood. Receptors originate from a female donor in good health, serving as a healthy control.

This clonotype came up many times. Here the CDR3 reads CASNRAGLKETQYF. CDR3 DNA: TGTGCCAGCAACAGAGCGGGGTTGAAAGAGACCCAGTACTTC. The V gene is TRBV11-2, the J gene TRBJ2-5, with 7 bases aligning to TRBD2. The CDR3 is 14 residues long. Germline assignment: CDR1 SGHAT and CDR2 FQNNGV. V was pared by 7 bases and J by 3 bases, with 8 bases of the junction left unmatched.

In its sample, this clonotype was seen many times. CDR3 in DNA: TGCAGTGCTCCCGACCATAGACGGGTGAACACTGAAGCTTTCTTT. Protein sequence: CSAPDHRRVNTEAFF. This chain uses TRBV20-1 with TRBJ1-1, with D hard to call. The CDR3 is made up of 15 amino acids. Germline CDR1 and CDR2: DFQATT and SNEGSKA (reference sequence). V was clipped by 5 bases and J by 0 bases, with 16 bases between them.

The chain carries TRBV10-1 and TRBJ2-1; tentatively, D is TRBD1 (5 bases). The CDR3 is 14 amino acids. The V gene lost 4 bases and the J gene lost 7 bases, with 14 bases spanning the gap. Germline V CDR1 and CDR2: WNHNN, SYGVQD (reference sequence). The DNA of the CDR3 is TGCGCCAGCAGTGGGGCAGGGATGAGGAATGAGCAGTTCTTC. Its translation: CASSGAGMRNEQFF.

This chain connects TRBV6-1 to TRBJ1-1; D remains ambiguous. The germline CDR1 and CDR2 sequences are MNHNS and SASEGT. CDR3 length: 15 residues. V lost 2 bases to trimming and J lost 4 bases, with 14 bases between them. CDR3 protein: CASSERGPLGTEAFF. CDR3 sequence (DNA): TGTGCCAGCAGTGAACGCGGACCGCTCGGCACTGAAGCTTTCTTT.

V gene TRBV7-7 combines with J gene TRBJ2-4; a possible D gene is TRBD1 (6 bases). V gave up 5 bases and J gave up 0 bases, with 14 bases separating them. CDR3 length: 16 amino acids. Germline V gene lookup returns CDR1 SSHAT and CDR2 FNYEAQ (reference sequence). The CDR3: CASSRQESLAKNIQYF. For the CDR3, the DNA is TGTGCCAGCAGCCGACAGGAGTCTCTAGCCAAAAACATTCAGTACTTC.

This chain uses TRBV5-1 with TRBJ2-5, with 9 bases aligning to TRBD2. The length of the CDR3 is 14 residues. The germline CDR1 and CDR2 sequences are SGHRS and YFSETQ. The J segment lost 3 bases and the V segment lost 7 bases, leaving 7 bases of the junction unmatched. The CDR3: CASRLSGSEETQYF. CDR3 DNA sequence: TGCGCCAGCCGCCTTAGCGGGAGCGAAGAGACCCAGTACTTC.